This T cell receptor beta chain was found in a study of CD4 T cells in relation to SARS-CoV-2 and coronaviruses. Overall study: Negative control cultures got HIV-1 Nef peptides or no peptide.

Method: immunoSEQ multiplex PCR; TCRdb's copy keeps in-frame clones and lacks some. Found here are 20,000 to 30,000 clones, roughly 71% of them singletons; the top ten hold over 10%. About this clone: Its specificity is not known.

V lost 5 bases and J lost 4, with 11 bases in between. There are 14 residues in the CDR3. CDR1 SGHAT and CDR2 FQDESV come from the germline V gene (reference sequence). The unexposed donors gave CD4+ T cells in 2011-2018, prior to COVID-19. Isolation of CD4+ T cells took place after about 9 days in culture. As cell numbers allowed, unexposed-donor CD4+ T cells faced SARS-CoV-2 S/N and four cold-coronavirus spikes. Study-wide findings and caveats: Samples before the pandemic and after infection were not matched within any donor.

V gene TRBV11-1 combines with J gene TRBJ2-2, with D tentatively TRBD1 or TRBD2 (5 bases each). The receptor was derived from a human donor in good health. The sequenced sample was CD4+ T cells from PBMCs, cultured in vitro. In DNA, the CDR3 is TGTGCCAGCAGCAGAGGGACGGGCACCGGGGAGCTGTTTTTT. Translation gives CASSRGTGTGELFF.